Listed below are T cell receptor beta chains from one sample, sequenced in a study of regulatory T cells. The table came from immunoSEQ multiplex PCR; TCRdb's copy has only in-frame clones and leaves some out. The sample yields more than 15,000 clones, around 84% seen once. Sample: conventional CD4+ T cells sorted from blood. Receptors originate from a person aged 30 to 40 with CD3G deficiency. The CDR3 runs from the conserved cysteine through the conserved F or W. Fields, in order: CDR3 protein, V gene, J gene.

CDR3: CAWSITSGRAGEQFF
V: TRBV30
J: TRBJ2-1

CDR3: CASSRLAVYEQYF
V: TRBV10-2
J: TRBJ2-7

CDR3: CASSLASGGPGREQFF
V: TRBV5-1
J: TRBJ2-1

CDR3: CASSLNKGLPQFF
V: TRBV7-3
J: TRBJ2-1

CDR3: CASSLDSMAFYEQYF
V: TRBV7-2
J: TRBJ2-7

CDR3: CAISDRTTNEKLFF
V: TRBV10-3
J: TRBJ1-4

CDR3: CASRVTGPSGNTIYF
V: TRBV28
J: TRBJ1-3

CDR3: CASSLVIGGTGYNEQFF
V: TRBV5-1
J: TRBJ2-1

CDR3: CASRQTGGFTDTQYF
V: TRBV6-1
J: TRBJ2-3

CDR3: CASSFGGLSYGYTF
V: TRBV28
J: TRBJ1-2

CDR3: CASSTTGVAKNIQYF
V: TRBV19
J: TRBJ2-4

CDR3: CASSPWEGGYEQYF
V: TRBV5-1
J: TRBJ2-7

CDR3: CASSSPTGGGYGYTF
V: TRBV28
J: TRBJ1-2

CDR3: CASSLDPRGARTEAFF
V: TRBV5-1
J: TRBJ1-1

CDR3: CASSPPRGAEQFF
V: TRBV28
J: TRBJ2-1

CDR3: CASSSRTSGRYEQYF
V: TRBV28
J: TRBJ2-7

CDR3: CASSLAYRGTGELFF
V: TRBV7-2
J: TRBJ2-2

CDR3: CAISEGPGRAYEQYF
V: TRBV10-3
J: NA

CDR3: CASSLATTGTGAEQYF
V: TRBV28
J: TRBJ2-7

CDR3: CASSEVWKQYF
V: TRBV6-1
J: TRBJ2-7

CDR3: CASSLKPSYEQYF
V: TRBV27
J: TRBJ2-7

CDR3: CASSPRTGVGGVAFF
V: TRBV11-2
J: TRBJ1-1

CDR3: CASSTGQGSMNTEAFF
V: TRBV5-1
J: TRBJ1-1

CDR3: CASSLRGNGPGQPQHF
V: TRBV28
J: TRBJ1-5

CDR3: CASRNRGHDGYTF
V: TRBV6-6
J: TRBJ1-2

CDR3: CASSPTGVLSYEQYF
V: TRBV28
J: TRBJ2-7

CDR3: CASSQWGTSGTDTQYF
V: TRBV7-8
J: TRBJ2-3

CDR3: CASSRGLQGPAGEQYF
V: TRBV6-6
J: TRBJ2-7

CDR3: CASSPLQGSLSYEQYF
V: TRBV11-2
J: TRBJ2-7

CDR3: CASSYGTPETQYF
V: TRBV7-9
J: TRBJ2-5

CDR3: CASSEQQVVTEAFF
V: TRBV6-1
J: TRBJ1-1

CDR3: CASSLRDGYTF
V: TRBV6-6
J: TRBJ1-2

CDR3: CASSLGGSGNYGYTF
V: TRBV7-2
J: TRBJ1-2

CDR3: CSVEDLSFKAFF
V: TRBV29-1
J: TRBJ1-1

CDR3: CASFGPFPYNEQFF
V: TRBV27
J: TRBJ2-1

CDR3: CASSGWDTLSYEQYF
V: TRBV28
J: TRBJ2-7

CDR3: CASSPGHFTDTQYF
V: TRBV5-1
J: TRBJ2-3

CDR3: CASSTTSGSLNEQFF
V: TRBV19
J: TRBJ2-1

CDR3: CASSLGVAQVFTDTQYF
V: TRBV7-6
J: TRBJ2-3

CDR3: CASSMTGGSEQYF
V: TRBV6-1
J: TRBJ2-7

CDR3: CASSSRGGSKGFYEQYF
V: TRBV28
J: TRBJ2-7

CDR3: CASSLGVRGWDQPQHF
V: TRBV28
J: TRBJ1-5

CDR3: CASSQDRVGSPLHF
V: TRBV11-2
J: TRBJ1-6

CDR3: CASSFAGAHQPQHF
V: TRBV28
J: TRBJ1-5

CDR3: CASSFGLRRNGYTF
V: TRBV28
J: TRBJ1-2

CDR3: CASSYNGPNTEAFF
V: TRBV6-6
J: TRBJ1-1

CDR3: CASSSHRQGWEYGYTF
V: TRBV7-6
J: TRBJ1-2

CDR3: CAISGQGGLTEAFF
V: TRBV10-3
J: TRBJ1-1

CDR3: CASSSPPRGALYF
V: TRBV5-1
J: TRBJ2-4

CDR3: CASSLVRTANTGELFF
V: TRBV6-5
J: TRBJ2-2

CDR3: CASSLEAVTGAAFF
V: TRBV11-2
J: TRBJ1-1

CDR3: CASSSRQYGYTF
V: TRBV28
J: TRBJ1-2

CDR3: CASSWKGADTQYF
V: TRBV7-9
J: TRBJ2-3

CDR3: CASSLGTGRTEAFF
V: TRBV5-1
J: TRBJ1-1

CDR3: CASRQSVSGANVLTF
V: TRBV6-5
J: TRBJ2-6

CDR3: CASSPATGMGSPLHF
V: TRBV28
J: TRBJ1-6

CDR3: CASSFGENTEAFF
V: TRBV7-8
J: TRBJ1-1

CDR3: CASSPLKPGQRIATEAFF
V: TRBV11-2
J: TRBJ1-1